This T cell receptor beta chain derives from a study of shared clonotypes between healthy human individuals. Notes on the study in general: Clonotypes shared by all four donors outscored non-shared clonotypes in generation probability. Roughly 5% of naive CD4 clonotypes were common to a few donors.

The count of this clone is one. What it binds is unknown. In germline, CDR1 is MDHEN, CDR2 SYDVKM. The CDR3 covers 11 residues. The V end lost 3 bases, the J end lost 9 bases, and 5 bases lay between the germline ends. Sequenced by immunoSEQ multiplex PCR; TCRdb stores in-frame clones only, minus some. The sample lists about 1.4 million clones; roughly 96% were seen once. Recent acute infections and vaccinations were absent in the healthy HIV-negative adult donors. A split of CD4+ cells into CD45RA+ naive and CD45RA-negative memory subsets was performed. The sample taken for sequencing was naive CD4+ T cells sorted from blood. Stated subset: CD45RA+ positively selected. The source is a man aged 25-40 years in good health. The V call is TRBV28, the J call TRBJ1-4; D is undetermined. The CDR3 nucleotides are TGTGCCAGCAGTTTTCTGAAAAAACTGTTTTTT. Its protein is CASSFLKKLFF.